Sequencing of this T cell receptor (beta chain) was carried out in a study of CD8+ T cells in alopecia areata. The study, taken as a whole, reports: Mouse data revealed clearer TCR sharing than patient data did, a gap possibly tied to HLA. Sequence data from scalp samples additionally include resident alphabeta T cells of normal skin. Higher clonality than in normal scalp was seen in lesional scalp, especially alopecia totalis/universalis.

This clone was seen a few times. Antigen: not known. Cell sorting on a FACSAria was used to separate CD4+ and CD8+ T cells from the PBMCs. Between the trimmed V and J ends, which lost 7 bases and 6 bases, there was a span of 9 bases. Germline V gives CDR1 SQVTM, CDR2 ANQGSEA. CDR3 size: 11 residues. Reverse transcription of extracted RNA yielded cDNA, which provided the sequencing template. The repertoire was sequenced with immunoSEQ multiplex PCR; TCRdb's copy has only in-frame clones and lacks some. This table holds about 99,000 clones, about 60% found once. The material sequenced was CD4+ T cells sorted from blood. The chain combines TRBV29-1 with TRBJ2-2, with D possibly matching TRBD1 (6 bases). This TCR was sampled from a human donor in good health. CDR3 protein: CSAAGAGELFF. The DNA for the CDR3 is TGCAGCGCCGCAGGGGCCGGGGAGCTGTTTTTT.